This T cell receptor beta chain stems from a study of patients and donors after allogeneic stem cell transplantation. This clonotype appeared a few times. Unmatched junction bases numbered 11, after V lost 2 bases and J lost 3 bases. This CDR3 spans 17 amino acids. The germline CDR1 and CDR2 sequences are MGHRA and YSYEKL. MiXCR, run by TCRdb on the RT-PCR reads, gives a single entry per CDR3 protein. This table holds 390,000 or so distinct CDR3 sequences, more than 15% found once. The TCR comes from a human donor who was either an allogeneic HSCT recipient or a stem cell or donor lymphocyte infusion donor (not recorded which). It is not recorded whose cells these are; they may come from a transplant donor. Sequenced sample: blood, either unsorted or a sorted T cell fraction (not recorded which). The chain uses TRBV4-1 and TRBJ2-3, with 7 bases identical to TRBD2. The CDR3 bases are TGCGCCAGCAGCCAAAACCCGAGCGCGGGGGTAACAGATACGCAGTATTTT. Protein product: CASSQNPSAGVTDTQYF.